This record concerns one TCR beta chain sequence. Its antigen is unknown. Qualities for individual bases were not recorded, and no much larger clone is one base off. The immunoSEQ Assay was used to sequence TCRbeta CDR3 regions. After extraction, genomic DNA underwent amplification by bias-controlled multiplex PCR, followed by high-throughput sequencing. The published analysis was carried out like this. To quantify the absolute abundance of each unique TCRbeta CDR3 region, sequences were collapsed and filtered. T cell fraction was estimated by normalization of TCRbeta template counts to usable DNA, with usable DNA being measured through amplification of reference genes present in all nucleated cells. Repertoire TCRs were annotated as SARS-CoV-2-specific by exact matching of V gene, CDR3 amino acid sequence and J gene to a known reactive TCR set. The reference SARS-CoV-2 TCR set came from MIRA and was filtered for enrichment in COVID-19-positive ImmuneCODE repertoires, removing public or cross-reactive TCRs. Using the MIRA antigens, annotated TCRs were further analysed by specific ORF or by position within an ORF. Depth was the summed frequency of annotated unique rearrangements, while breadth was defined as annotated unique rearrangements over total unique productive rearrangements. Two-sided Wilcoxon rank-sum tests were used to compare TCR breadth between groups. TCRdb's version of the immuneACCESS table is confined to in-frame rearrangements and falls short of the full clone set. An unresolved V gene accounts for under half of the shortfall where checked; the remainder is of unknown origin. Clone size and V and J calls were adopted from that table, with D and trimming inferred from the DNA. For this sample there are hundreds of thousands of clones; approximately 90% appear just once. Around 6.4% of the sample goes to the ten largest clones.

This sample was taken from a study of Ad26.COV2.S vaccination and SARS-CoV-2 variants (dated by TCRdb to the early 2020s). As for the study more broadly: Donors in the vaccine arm were drawn from COV1001, a phase I-IIa trial of Ad26.COV2.S in healthy adults that was multicentre, randomized, double-blind and placebo-controlled. Ad26.COV2.S was administered intramuscularly at a dose of 5x10^10 or 1x10^11 viral particles, either as one shot or as two shots given 56 days apart. TCRbeta repertoire sequencing served as the tool for gauging how specific and how broad the SARS-CoV-2-reactive T cell receptors were following Ad26.COV2.S vaccination. The TCR-sequenced set comprised around 32 samples: 19 Ad26.COV2.S vaccine recipients, 5 placebo recipients and 8 SARS-CoV-2 convalescent individuals. Trial participants were randomized into five groups of five, in which low-dose or high-dose Ad26.COV2.S was given once or twice, or placebo was given on both occasions. Throughout the experiments and outcome assessment, investigators stayed blinded to trial group allocation. Broader findings and caveats from the paper: Ad26.COV2.S recipients had higher spike-specific TCR breadth than placebo recipients (P = 0.0014). The authors noted that total T cell responses may have been underestimated by the TCR breadth and depth analyses. The study lacked the statistical power to compare responses across vaccine doses or regimens. After vaccination, substantial breadth of spike-specific CD8+ and CD4+ T cell responses was reported. Vaccine and placebo recipients had similar non-spike TCR breadth, a finding consistent with the vaccine containing only spike.

The treatment or condition label of this sample denotes: roughly 20 received Ad26.COV2.S at low or high dose, single or two shots; about 5 received placebo; per-sample allocation not given. Repertoires of vaccine and placebo recipients were sequenced from samples taken on day 63 after the first injection. Between 29 July and 7 August 2020, Cohort 1b enrolled fewer than 30 adults aged 18-55 years at one site in Boston, USA. Ad26.COV2.S was a replication-incompetent adenovirus type 26 vector expressing a prefusion-stabilized SARS-CoV-2 spike protein from the original Wuhan strain. The sequenced sample was peripheral blood, obtained in a trial of Ad26.COV2.S vaccine versus placebo. This sequence originates from a person aged 18-60 years who received the Ad26.COV2.S COVID-19 vaccine or a placebo.

The sequenced DNA is TGTGCCAGTAGGCGAGACCCTGCAAGCAATCAGCCCCAGCATTTT. Translated, it reads CASRRDPASNQPQHF. The sequence links TRBV19 to TRBJ1-5, with no reliable assignment of the D segment. For CDR1 and CDR2, the germline V gene (reference sequence) lists LNHDA and SQIVND. V loses 6 bases, J loses 1 base, and the germline ends lie 13 bases apart. Inclusive of the bounding cysteine and phenylalanine, the CDR3 is 15 residues long. Only CDR3 DNA remains: 45 bases, in frame from the first base.